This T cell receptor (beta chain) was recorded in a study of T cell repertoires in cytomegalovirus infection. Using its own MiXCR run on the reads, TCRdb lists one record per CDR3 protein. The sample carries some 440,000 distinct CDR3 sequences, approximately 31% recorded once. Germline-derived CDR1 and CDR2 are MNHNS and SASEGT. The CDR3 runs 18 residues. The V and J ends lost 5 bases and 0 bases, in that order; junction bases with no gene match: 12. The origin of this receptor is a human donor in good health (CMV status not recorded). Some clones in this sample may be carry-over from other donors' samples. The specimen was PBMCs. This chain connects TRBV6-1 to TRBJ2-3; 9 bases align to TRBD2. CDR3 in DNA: TGTGCCAGCAGTCATGCCGGGACTAGCTTCACTAGCACAGATACGCAGTATTTT. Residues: CASSHAGTSFTSTDTQYF.